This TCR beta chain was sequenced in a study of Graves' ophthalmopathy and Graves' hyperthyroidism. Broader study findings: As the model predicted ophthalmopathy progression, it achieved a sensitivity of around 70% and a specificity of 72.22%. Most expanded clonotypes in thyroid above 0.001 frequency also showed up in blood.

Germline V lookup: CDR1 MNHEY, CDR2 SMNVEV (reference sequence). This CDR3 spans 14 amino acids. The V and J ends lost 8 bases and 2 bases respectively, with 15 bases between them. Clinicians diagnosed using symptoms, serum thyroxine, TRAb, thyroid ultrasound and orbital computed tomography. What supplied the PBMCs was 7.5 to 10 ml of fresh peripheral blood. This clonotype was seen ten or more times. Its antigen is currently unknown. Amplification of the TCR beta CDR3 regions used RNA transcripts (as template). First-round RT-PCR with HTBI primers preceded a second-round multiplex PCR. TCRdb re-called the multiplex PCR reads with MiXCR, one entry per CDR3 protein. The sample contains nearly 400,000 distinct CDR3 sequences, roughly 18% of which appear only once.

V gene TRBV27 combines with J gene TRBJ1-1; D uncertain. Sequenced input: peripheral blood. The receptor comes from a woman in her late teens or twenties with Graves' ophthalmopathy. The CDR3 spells CASLPGLSNTEAFF. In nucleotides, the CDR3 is TGTGCCAGCTTACCTGGGCTCAGCAACACTGAAGCTTTCTTT.